This TCR beta chain was captured by sequencing in a study of T-cell memory formation after mild COVID-19. TCRdb analysed the 5' RACE reads with MiXCR anew, one entry per CDR3 protein. This sample has 150,000 to 200,000 distinct CDR3 sequences; about 14% occur once, and the top ten carry around 14%. The study, taken as a whole, reports: Contracting clones from day 15 to 85 had balanced CD4/CD8; later expanders favoured CD4+.

V shed 2 bases and J shed 4 bases, with 20 bases lying between them. The CDR3 is 17 residues long. Germline lookup yields CDR1 MNHEY and CDR2 SVGEGT. Comments on this clonotype: Antigen specificity is unknown.

Sequencing used PBMCs or a T cell subset sorted from them (not recorded which). J is TRBJ1-2 and V is TRBV6-2 or TRBV6-3; a possible D gene is TRBD1 (6 bases). The source is an adult woman who had mild COVID-19 (a few samples of this study predate the infection). Cell type and time point are not known. The CDR3 region has the DNA TGTGCCAGCAGTTACGGCGGAGGGGGACGGATATCCTATGGCTACACCTTC. As protein: CASSYGGGGRISYGYTF.